This TCR beta chain stems from a study of T-cell memory formation after mild COVID-19. This clonotype was seen a few times. TCR alpha and TCR beta cDNA libraries carrying sample barcodes and UMIs came from 5'RACE with constant-segment primers. TCRdb reanalysed the 5' RACE reads using MiXCR and keeps one entry per CDR3 protein. The sample carries hundreds of thousands of distinct CDR3 sequences, around 19% recorded once. Germline CDR1 is SGDLS and CDR2 is YYNGEE. This CDR3 region has 15 residues. Deletions cut 0 bases from V and 4 bases from J, with 13 bases between. Sequenced material: PBMCs or a T cell subset sorted from them (not recorded which). This receptor was obtained from a man younger than 35 who had mild COVID-19 (a few samples of this study predate the infection). Cell type and time point are not known. The gene calls are TRBV9 and TRBJ1-2; a possible D gene is TRBD1 (5 bases). CDR3 in DNA: TGTGCCAGCAGCGTAGAGGCAGGGCCTTTCTATGGCTACACCTTC. This sequence encodes CASSVEAGPFYGYTF.